Listed here is a single T cell receptor beta chain. Its specific antigen is unknown. Qualities for individual bases were not recorded, and no much larger clone is one base off. The entry originates in a study of radiotherapy plus CTLA-4 blockade in lung cancer (dated by TCRdb to 2017 to 2018). For context, the study as a whole: Among the enrolled patients, about 19% had an objective response, and roughly 30% reached disease control.

The paper as a whole reports these results and caveats: After treatment with radiotherapy and ipilimumab, TCR clones that came from tumors expanded in the peripheral blood. Increased serum interferon-beta after radiation, together with early dynamic changes in blood T cell clones, were reported to be the strongest predictors of response.

Libraries came from the immunoSEQ multiplex PCR assay. The immuneACCESS repertoire file appears here via TCRdb, limited to in-frame rearrangements. These files lack a portion of the clones; in checked studies, under half of the deficit traces to unresolved V genes, and the cause of the others is not known. This sample has around 100,000 clones in its table, and approximately 77% of those were observed once. The top ten clones comprise around 3.3% of the sample. Focal radiation therapy combined with CTLA-4 blockade (ipilimumab) was tested in patients with chemo-refractory metastatic non-small-cell lung cancer. CDR1 is given as MNHNS and CDR2 as SASEGT, both from the germline V gene. The CDR3 sequence holds 13 residues, the cysteine and phenylalanine included. Only the CDR3 region is kept as DNA, spanning 39 bases read in frame from base 1. Trimming costs V 7 bases and J 5 bases, and their ends lie 15 bases apart.

The clonotype was recovered from a human donor with non-small cell lung cancer that progressed on radiotherapy plus ipilimumab. Some clones in this sample may be carry-over from other donors' samples. Sequences were derived from peripheral blood, sampled from a patient treated with radiotherapy plus ipilimumab. The rearranged segments are TRBV6-1 and TRBJ2-7; tentative D gene TRBD1, with 5 bases matching. The nucleotide sequence reads TGTGCCAGCACAGTTGCAGGGAAGGACGAGCAGTACTTC. The translation is CASTVAGKDEQYF.